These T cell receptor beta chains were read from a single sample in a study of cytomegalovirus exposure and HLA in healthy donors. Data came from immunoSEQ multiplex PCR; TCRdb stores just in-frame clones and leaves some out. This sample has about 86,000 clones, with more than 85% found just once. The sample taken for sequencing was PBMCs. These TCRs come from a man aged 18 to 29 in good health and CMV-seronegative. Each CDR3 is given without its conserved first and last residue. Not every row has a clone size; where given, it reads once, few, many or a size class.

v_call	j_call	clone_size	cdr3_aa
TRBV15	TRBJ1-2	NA	ATSRDETGDRIYGYT
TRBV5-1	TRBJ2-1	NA	ASSLASASSYNEQF
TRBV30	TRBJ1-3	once	AWSLGAGNTIY
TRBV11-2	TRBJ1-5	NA	ASSFREDQPQH
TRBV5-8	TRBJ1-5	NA	ASRIPGEGRNQPQH
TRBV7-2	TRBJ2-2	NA	ASSRPILATITGELF
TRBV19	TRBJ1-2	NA	ASNPGPNYGYT
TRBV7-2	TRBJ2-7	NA	ASTSVEKGEQY
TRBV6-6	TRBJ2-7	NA	ASSPPTGSSYEQY
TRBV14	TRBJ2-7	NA	ASSQERLAAEQY
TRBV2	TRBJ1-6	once	ASLDRGPSPLH
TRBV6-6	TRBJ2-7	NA	ASSSGQRLISYEQY
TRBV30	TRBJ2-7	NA	AWTQTGQGIHEQY
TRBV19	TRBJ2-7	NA	ASSIAGITYEQY
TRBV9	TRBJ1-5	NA	ASSVGIGSGDQPQH
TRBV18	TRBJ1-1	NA	ASSPIPFTVGTEAF
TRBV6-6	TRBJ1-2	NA	ASSYSDGNRDGYT
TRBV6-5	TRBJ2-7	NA	ASSRGTAAYEQY
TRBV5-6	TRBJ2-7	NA	ASSNSGAGAYEQY
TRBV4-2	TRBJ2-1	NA	ASSQWGREGQF
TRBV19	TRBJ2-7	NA	ASSLTSGGTLSYEQY
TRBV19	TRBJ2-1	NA	ASNLGTGTDEQF
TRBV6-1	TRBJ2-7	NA	ASSEGPGTYEQY
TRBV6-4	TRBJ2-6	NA	ASSAIGGAGANVLT
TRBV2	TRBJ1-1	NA	ASSLDSNTEAF
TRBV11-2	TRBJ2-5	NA	ASSLGLAGETQY
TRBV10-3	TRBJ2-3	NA	AISESIGTSGGTDTQY
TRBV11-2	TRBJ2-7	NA	ASSLEASYEQY
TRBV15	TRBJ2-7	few	ATSPRQGTGGNEQY
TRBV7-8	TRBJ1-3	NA	ASSLAGASSGNTIY